The 27 T cell receptor beta chains reported below all come from one sample, sequenced in a study of blood T cell repertoires in COVID-19. The protocol was immunoSEQ multiplex PCR, while the TCRdb copy is restricted to in-frame clones and leaves out a portion. The sample shows roughly 260,000 clones, 80% to 90% of them seen only once. Specimen: PBMCs or T cells enriched from blood (not recorded which). The receptors originated from a woman in her forties or fifties who had recovered from COVID-19.

V usage is TRBV7-9 and J usage is TRBJ2-1; TRBD1 is a possible D gene (6 bases). The CDR3 is 14 residues long. With 4 bases removed from V and 4 bases from J, the gap between germline ends came to 11 bases. Germline loops: CDR1 SEHNR, CDR2 FQNEAQ (reference sequence). The CDR3 region has the DNA TGTGCCAGCAGCTCTTATGGACAGTACAATGAGCAGTTCTTC. It is translated as CASSSYGQYNEQFF.

J is TRBJ2-2 and V is TRBV29-1, with TRBD1 matching 7 bases. Germline lookup yields CDR1 SQVTM and CDR2 ANQGSEA. This CDR3 contains 15 residues. Trimming took 1 base from V and 7 from J; bases not matched to a gene: 9. This CDR3 reads CSVEGPTGLGGELFF. The CDR3 DNA is TGCAGCGTTGAAGGTCCGACAGGGTTGGGCGGGGAGCTGTTTTTT.

The chain combines TRBV28 with TRBJ1-2; D not certain. The CDR3 sequence is 14 residues long. V lost 3 bases to trimming and J lost 0 bases, with 8 bases between them. CDR1 and CDR2 (germline): MDHEN, SYDVKM. CDR3: CASSLGWSNYGYTF. The CDR3 region has the DNA TGTGCCAGCAGTTTGGGCTGGTCTAACTATGGCTACACCTTC.

The CDR3 DNA reads TGTGCCAGCAGCCAAGAGGGCCAGGCCCTTGAAGCTTTCTTT. It codes for CASSQEGQALEAFF. The chain uses TRBV3-1 (or the pseudogene TRBV3-2) and TRBJ1-1; D is ambiguous. The V gene lost 0 bases and the J gene lost 7 bases, with 12 bases spanning the gap. CDR3 size: 14 residues. Germline CDR1 reads LGHDT; CDR2 reads YNNKEL (reference sequence).

This clone showed up just once. The chain carries TRBV28 and TRBJ1-1; no clear D gene. Trimming removed 4 bases at V and 9 bases at J, with 12 bases between. Germline CDR1 MDHEN, CDR2 SYDVKM. This CDR3 has 12 residues. As DNA, the CDR3 is TGTGCCAGCAGTTCGGTTGAAATCAAAGCTTTCTTT. Its protein is CASSSVEIKAFF.

The J gene is TRBJ2-5, the V gene TRBV7-6; 9 positions match TRBD2. CDR3 length: 20 amino acids. Trimming at V came to 1 base and at J to 1 base, leaving 16 bases not matched to a gene. Germline CDR1 and CDR2: SGHVS and FNYEAQ. The CDR3 region is CASSLGLVVSSGKTQETQYF. CDR3 DNA: TGTGCCAGCAGCTTAGGATTGGTCGTATCTAGCGGGAAGACCCAAGAGACCCAGTACTTC.

The rearrangement links TRBV14 to TRBJ2-1, with TRBD1 matching over 7 bases. Germline CDR1 is SGHDN and CDR2 is FVKESK. The CDR3 totals 14 residues. Unmatched junction bases numbered 3, after V lost 2 bases and J lost 5 bases. The CDR3 DNA reads TGTGCCAGCAGCCAATACAGGGGTCACAATGAGCAGTTCTTC. Residues: CASSQYRGHNEQFF.

The chain carries TRBV27 and TRBJ1-1; 8 bases match TRBD1. Germline values: CDR1 MNHEY, CDR2 SMNVEV (reference sequence). This CDR3 spans 14 amino acids. Trimming took 3 bases from V and 10 from J; bases not matched to a gene: 10. The CDR3 spells CASSFRGPFGGAFF. CDR3 nucleotide sequence: TGTGCCAGCAGTTTCAGGGGGCCATTTGGCGGAGCTTTCTTT.

The chain carries TRBV5-1 and TRBJ1-3, with 7 positions matching TRBD1. V was pared by 3 bases and J by 0 bases, with 6 bases of the junction left unmatched. The CDR3 extends over 16 amino acids. CDR1 and CDR2 from the germline V gene are SGHRS and YFSETQ. CDR3 in amino acids: CASSYGTDRSGNTIYF. CDR3 nucleotide sequence: TGCGCCAGCAGCTACGGGACAGATCGCTCTGGAAACACCATATATTTT.

The J gene is TRBJ2-3, the V gene TRBV27; TRBD2 aligns across 11 bases. The CDR3 totals 19 residues. The V gene's germline CDR1 is MNHEY and CDR2 SMNVEV (reference sequence). With 2 bases clipped from V and 5 bases from J, the junction kept 15 bases outside the gene matches. CDR3 sequence reads: CASSLNWVAGGPGLDTQYF. The CDR3 nucleotides read TGTGCCAGCAGTTTAAATTGGGTAGCGGGAGGGCCTGGTCTAGATACGCAGTATTTT.

CDR3 residues: CASSLGLAGGGEVEQYF. CDR3 DNA sequence: TGCGCCAGCAGCTTGGGACTAGCGGGAGGAGGTGAGGTCGAGCAGTACTTC. The genes are TRBV5-1 and TRBJ2-7, with 13 bases aligning to TRBD2. This CDR3 has 17 residues. CDR1 is SGHRS and CDR2 is YFSETQ in the germline V gene. Trimming cost V 0 bases and J 6 bases; bases outside gene matches: 9. The variable domain in full, completed from reference TRBV5-1 and TRBJ2-7, reads KAGVTQTPRYLIKTRGQQVTLSCSPISGHRSVSWYQQTPGQGLQFLFEYFSETQRNKGNFPGRFSGRQFSNSRSEMNVSTLELGDSALYLCASSLGLAGGGEVEQYFGPGTRLTVT.

Sample share makes this clone medium-sized. The chain combines TRBV5-8 with TRBJ2-7; a weak D match, TRBD1 (5 bases). Germline V gene data show CDR1 as SGHTS and CDR2 as YDEGEE. The CDR3 spans 14 residues. Deletions cut 0 bases from V and 0 bases from J, with 7 bases between. In nucleotides, the CDR3 is TGTGCCAGCAGCTTGGGCGACAGCTCCTACGAGCAGTACTTC. Translation gives CASSLGDSSYEQYF. Complete variable domain (other parts from reference TRBV5-8 and TRBJ2-7): EAGVTQSPTHLIKTRGQQATLRCSPISGHTSVYWYQQALGLGLQFLLWYDEGEERNRGNFPPRFSGRQFPNYSSELNVNALELEDSALYLCASSLGDSSYEQYFGPGTRLTVT.

The chain has TRBV7-9 and TRBJ1-2; D is ambiguous. CDR1 and CDR2 from the germline V gene are SEHNR and FQNEAQ (reference sequence). The length of the CDR3 is 12 residues. The V end was cut by 4 bases, the J end by 1 base, with 4 bases between. CDR3: CASSSNNYGYTF. CDR3 sequence (DNA): TGTGCCAGCAGCTCTAATAACTATGGCTACACCTTC.

V usage is TRBV5-1 and J usage is TRBJ2-7, with a possible D match to TRBD1 (6 bases). Germline CDR1 SGHRS, CDR2 YFSETQ. V was clipped by 5 bases and J by 2 bases, with 14 bases between them. The CDR3 extends over 14 amino acids. CDR3 residues: CASRPGTNPYEQYF. The DNA of the CDR3 is TGCGCCAGCAGACCCGGGACAAATCCCTACGAGCAGTACTTC.

The chain joins TRBV11-3 to TRBJ2-1; TRBD1 aligns across 7 bases. Germline values: CDR1 SGHNT, CDR2 YENEEA. V lost 4 bases and J lost 4; bases outside the gene matches: 7. This CDR3 is 15 amino acids long. CDR3 loop: CASSSGTDLYNEQFF. The CDR3 DNA reads as TGTGCCAGCAGCTCCGGGACAGACCTGTACAATGAGCAGTTCTTC.

CDR3 region: CASSLGESFGYEQYF. The CDR3 coding sequence is TGTGCCAGCAGCTTAGGGGAGAGTTTCGGATACGAGCAGTACTTC. The rearrangement uses TRBV11-2 and TRBJ2-7; TRBD2 might be the D (5 bases). V shed 1 base and J shed 4 bases, with 14 bases lying between them. Germline V gives CDR1 SGHAT, CDR2 FQNNGV. The length of the CDR3 is 15 residues.

The J gene is TRBJ1-4, the V gene TRBV10-2; TRBD1 might be the D (6 bases). With 7 bases removed from V and 5 bases from J, the gap between germline ends came to 14 bases. Germline V gene lookup returns CDR1 WSHSY and CDR2 SAAADI. The CDR3 loop spans 14 amino acids. CDR3 sequence (DNA): TGCGCCAGCACCCAGAAGGGGGTCAATGAAAAACTGTTTTTT. It is translated as CASTQKGVNEKLFF.

The chain joins TRBV7-9 to TRBJ1-6; the D gene is possibly TRBD1 (5 bases). Trimming left V 5 bases short and J 5 bases short, with 10 bases between. Germline values: CDR1 SEHNR, CDR2 FQNEAQ (reference sequence). The CDR3 sequence is 14 residues long. CDR3 amino acids: CASSHRTDNSPLHF. CDR3 DNA sequence: TGTGCCAGCAGCCACAGGACCGATAATTCACCCCTCCACTTT. The variable domain in full, with the rest retrieved from reference TRBV7-9 and TRBJ1-6, is DTGVSQNPRHKITKRGQNVTFRCDPISEHNRLYWYRQTLGQGPEFLTYFQNEAQLEKSRLLSDRFSAERPKGSFSTLEIQRTEQGDSAMYLCASSHRTDNSPLHFGNGTRLTVT.

The V call is TRBV29-1, the J call TRBJ2-3, with 8 bases that match TRBD1. This CDR3 spans 12 amino acids. From germline, CDR1 is SQVTM and CDR2 ANQGSEA. V was clipped by 5 bases and J by 7 bases; unmatched bases: 5. The CDR3 protein is CSVQGARNTQYF. The CDR3 nucleotides read TGCAGCGTTCAGGGGGCGCGAAATACGCAGTATTTT.

V usage is TRBV29-1 and J usage is TRBJ2-3; maybe TRBD1 (7 bases). This CDR3 contains 13 residues. Germline lookup yields CDR1 SQVTM and CDR2 ANQGSEA. V was pared by 7 bases and J by 1 base, with 12 bases between. The CDR3 region has the DNA TGCAGCGGAGGGGGCGGGGGCACAGATACGCAGTATTTT. It codes for CSGGGGGTDTQYF.

Here the CDR3 DNA reads TGTGCCAGTAATACCGGGACTAGCGGGCGAGAGCAGTTCTTC. Amino acid sequence: CASNTGTSGREQFF. The V and J genes are TRBV19 and TRBJ2-1, with 12 positions matching TRBD2. V dropped 7 bases and J dropped 10; count of bases not matched to a gene: 8. The CDR3 is 14 residues long. Germline CDR1 is LNHDA and CDR2 is SQIVND (reference sequence). Based on the CDR3 plus reference TRBV19 and TRBJ2-1, the full variable domain is DGGITQSPKYLFRKEGQNVTLSCEQNLNHDAMYWYRQDPGQGLRLIYYSQIVNDFQKGDIAEGYSVSREKKESFPLTVTSAQKNPTAFYLCASNTGTSGREQFFGPGTRLTVL.

The genes are TRBV11-2 and TRBJ2-7; 12 bases agree with TRBD2. Germline V lookup: CDR1 SGHAT, CDR2 FQNNGV. This CDR3 spans 14 amino acids. V shed 3 bases, J shed 3 bases, and the junction held 0 bases outside the gene matches. The DNA of the CDR3 is TGTGCCAGCAGCTTGGGACTAGCGGGCTACGAGCAGTACTTC. It codes for CASSLGLAGYEQYF.

V and J are TRBV30 and TRBJ1-1; 9 bases are shared with TRBD1. The germline V gene encodes CDR1 GTSNPN and CDR2 SVGIG (reference sequence). The trim removed 7 bases at V and 1 base at J, leaving 7 bases unmatched. The CDR3 extends over 14 amino acids. This CDR3 is CASTGGASNTEAFF. CDR3 DNA: TGTGCCTCAACAGGGGGCGCTTCGAACACTGAAGCTTTCTTT.

V gene TRBV5-8 combines with J gene TRBJ2-3; 7 positions agree with TRBD1. Germline V lookup: CDR1 SGHTS, CDR2 YDEGEE. J lost 3 bases, V lost 1 base, and 5 bases had no gene match. This CDR3 contains 15 residues. Here the CDR3 DNA reads TGTGCCAGCAGCTTGCGGAGGACAGGAACAGATACGCAGTATTTT. It codes for CASSLRRTGTDTQYF.

The rearrangement joins TRBV11-3 to TRBJ2-7, with D tentatively TRBD2 (6 bases). The length of the CDR3 is 13 residues. The V end lost 3 bases, the J end lost 6 bases, and 12 bases lay between the germline ends. Per germline, CDR1 SGHNT and CDR2 YENEEA. CDR3 protein: CASSLGGNSEQYF. In DNA, the CDR3 is TGTGCCAGCAGCTTGGGGGGAAACTCCGAGCAGTACTTC.

The chain is built from TRBV3-1 (or the pseudogene TRBV3-2) and TRBJ2-7; D is perhaps TRBD1 (5 bases). The V end was cut by 1 base, the J end by 2 bases, with 9 bases between. The CDR3 has 14 residues. From germline, CDR1 is LGHDT and CDR2 YNNKEL (reference sequence). CDR3 protein: CASSQGQQPYEQYF. In DNA, the CDR3 is TGTGCCAGCAGCCAAGGACAGCAACCCTACGAGCAGTACTTC.

The rearrangement uses TRBV27 and TRBJ1-5; D unclear. V was pared by 4 bases and J by 6 bases, with 7 bases between. Germline CDR1 MNHEY, CDR2 SMNVEV (reference sequence). This CDR3 region has 12 residues. The CDR3 reads CASSSVGQPQHF. The DNA of the CDR3 is TGTGCCAGCAGTTCCGTCGGTCAGCCCCAGCATTTT.